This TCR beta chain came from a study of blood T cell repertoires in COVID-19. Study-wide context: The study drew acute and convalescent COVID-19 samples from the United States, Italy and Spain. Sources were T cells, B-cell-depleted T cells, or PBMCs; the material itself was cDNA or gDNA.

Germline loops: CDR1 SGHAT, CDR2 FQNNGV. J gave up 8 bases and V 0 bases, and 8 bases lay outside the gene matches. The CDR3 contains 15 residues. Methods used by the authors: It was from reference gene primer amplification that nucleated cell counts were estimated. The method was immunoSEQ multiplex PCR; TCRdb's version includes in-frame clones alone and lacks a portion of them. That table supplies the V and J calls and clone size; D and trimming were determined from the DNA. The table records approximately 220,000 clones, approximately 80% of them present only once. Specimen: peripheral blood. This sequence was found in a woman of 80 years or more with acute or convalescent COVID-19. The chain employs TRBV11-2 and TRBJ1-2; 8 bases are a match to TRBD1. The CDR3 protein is CASSLDNGQGYGYTF. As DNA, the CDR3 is TGTGCCAGCAGCTTAGACAATGGACAGGGTTACGGCTACACCTTC.